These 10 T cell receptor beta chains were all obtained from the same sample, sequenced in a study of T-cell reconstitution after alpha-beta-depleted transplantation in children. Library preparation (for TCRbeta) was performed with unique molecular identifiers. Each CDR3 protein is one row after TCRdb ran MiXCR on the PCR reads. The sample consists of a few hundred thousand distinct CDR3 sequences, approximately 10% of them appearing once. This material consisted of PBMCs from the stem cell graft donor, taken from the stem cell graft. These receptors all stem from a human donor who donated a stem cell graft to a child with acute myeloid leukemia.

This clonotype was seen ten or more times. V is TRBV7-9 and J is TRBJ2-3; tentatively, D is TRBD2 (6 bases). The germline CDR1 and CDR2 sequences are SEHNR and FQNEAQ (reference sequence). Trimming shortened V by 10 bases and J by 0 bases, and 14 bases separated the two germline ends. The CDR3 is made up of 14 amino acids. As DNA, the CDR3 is TGTGCCATCGGGGAGGAGACTAGCACAGATACGCAGTATTTT. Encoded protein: CAIGEETSTDTQYF.

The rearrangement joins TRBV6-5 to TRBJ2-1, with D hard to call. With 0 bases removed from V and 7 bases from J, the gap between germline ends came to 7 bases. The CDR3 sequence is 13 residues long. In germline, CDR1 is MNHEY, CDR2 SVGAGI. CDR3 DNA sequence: TGTGCCAGCAGTTACTCGCACCTTAATGAGCAGTTCTTC. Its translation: CASSYSHLNEQFF.

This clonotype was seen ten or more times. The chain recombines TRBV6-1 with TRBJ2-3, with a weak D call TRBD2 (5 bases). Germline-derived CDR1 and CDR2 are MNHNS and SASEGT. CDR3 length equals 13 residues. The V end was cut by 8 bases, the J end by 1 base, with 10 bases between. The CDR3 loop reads CASRTPGTDTQYF. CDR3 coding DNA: TGTGCCAGCCGGACTCCTGGCACAGATACGCAGTATTTT.

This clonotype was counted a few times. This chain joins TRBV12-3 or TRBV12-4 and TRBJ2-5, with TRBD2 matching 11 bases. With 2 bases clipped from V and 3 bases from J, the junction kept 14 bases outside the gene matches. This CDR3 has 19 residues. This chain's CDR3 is CASSLSVLAGGLFEETQYF. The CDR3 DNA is TGTGCCAGCAGTTTATCTGTCCTAGCGGGGGGACTATTTGAAGAGACCCAGTACTTC.

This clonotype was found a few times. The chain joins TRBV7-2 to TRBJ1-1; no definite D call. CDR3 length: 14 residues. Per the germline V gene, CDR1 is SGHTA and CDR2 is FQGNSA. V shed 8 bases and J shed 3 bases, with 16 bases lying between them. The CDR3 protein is CASGTLGRYTEAFF. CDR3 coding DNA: TGTGCCAGCGGAACCCTAGGGAGATACACTGAAGCTTTCTTT.

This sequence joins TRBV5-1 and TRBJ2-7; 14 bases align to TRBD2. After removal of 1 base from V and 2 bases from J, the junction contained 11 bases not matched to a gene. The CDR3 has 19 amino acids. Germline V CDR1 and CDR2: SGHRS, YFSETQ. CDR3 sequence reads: CASSLMATSGRALAYEQYF. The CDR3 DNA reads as TGCGCCAGCAGCTTGATGGCGACTAGCGGGAGGGCCTTGGCCTACGAGCAGTACTTC.

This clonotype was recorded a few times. CDR3 sequence (DNA): TGTGCCAGCAGCTTACTTGACAGGATCCTCTACGAGCAGTACTTC. Its translation is CASSLLDRILYEQYF. The chain recombines TRBV7-2 with TRBJ2-7; tentative D call: TRBD1 (6 bases). CDR3 length: 15 amino acids. CDR1 and CDR2 (germline): SGHTA, FQGNSA. The V end lost 2 bases, the J end lost 3 bases, and 14 bases lay between the germline ends. The full variable domain, its missing parts supplied by reference TRBV7-2 and TRBJ2-7, is GAGVSQSPSNKVTEKGKDVELRCDPISGHTALYWYRQSLGQGLEFLIYFQGNSAPDKSGLPSDRFSAERTGGSVSTLTIQRTQQEDSAVYLCASSLLDRILYEQYFGPGTRLTVT.

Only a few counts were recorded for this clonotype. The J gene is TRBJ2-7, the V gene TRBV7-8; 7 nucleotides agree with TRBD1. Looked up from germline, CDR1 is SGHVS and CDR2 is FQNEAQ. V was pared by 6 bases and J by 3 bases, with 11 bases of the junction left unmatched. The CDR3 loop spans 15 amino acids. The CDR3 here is CASRILPGQNYEQYF. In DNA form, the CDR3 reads TGTGCCAGCAGGATCCTTCCGGGACAGAACTACGAGCAGTACTTC.

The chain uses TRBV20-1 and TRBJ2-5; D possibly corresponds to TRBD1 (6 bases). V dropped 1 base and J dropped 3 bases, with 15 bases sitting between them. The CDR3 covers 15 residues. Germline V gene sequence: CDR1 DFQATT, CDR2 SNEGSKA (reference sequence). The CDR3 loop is CSARAWDTLKETQYF. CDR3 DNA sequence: TGCAGTGCTAGAGCGTGGGACACCCTCAAAGAGACCCAGTACTTC.

The chain's CDR3 is CASTPFREASYNEQFF. In nucleotides, the CDR3 is TGTGCCAGCACCCCTTTCCGGGAGGCGTCCTACAATGAGCAGTTCTTC. The chain couples TRBV3-1 to TRBJ2-1, with 7 bases lining up with TRBD2. V shed 7 bases, J shed 1 base, and the junction held 10 bases outside the gene matches. CDR1 is LGHDT, CDR2 YNNKEL, per germline (reference sequence). This CDR3 is 16 amino acids long.